This passage covers 6 T cell receptor beta chains from one sample sequenced in a study of blood T cell repertoires in COVID-19. Clones were sequenced by immunoSEQ multiplex PCR, and TCRdb holds only the in-frame ones, with some missing. The table lists 150,000 to 200,000 clones, 85% to 90% of them singletons. Material for sequencing was peripheral blood. The receptors shown here come from a man in his late teens or twenties with active or convalescent COVID-19.

The V gene is TRBV18, the J gene TRBJ1-1, with D perhaps matching TRBD1 (6 bases). V lost 6 bases and J 0 bases, leaving 11 bases between the germline ends. The CDR3 runs to 14 residues. The germline V gene encodes CDR1 KGHSH and CDR2 LQKENI. DNA for the CDR3: TGTGCCAGCTCGGACAGCGCTATGAACACTGAAGCTTTCTTT. It codes for CASSDSAMNTEAFF.

The chain recombines TRBV9 with TRBJ2-7; D is uncertain. The length of the CDR3 is 14 residues. Germline V gene data show CDR1 as SGDLS and CDR2 as YYNGEE. V shed 0 bases and J shed 2 bases, with 9 bases lying between them. In DNA, the CDR3 is TGTGCCAGCAGCGTAGGTGGCAGTGCCTACGAGCAGTACTTC. Amino acid sequence: CASSVGGSAYEQYF.

The chain is built from TRBV30 and TRBJ2-7, with D possibly TRBD2 on 5 matching bases. The V and J ends lost 7 bases and 6 bases respectively, with 16 bases between them. The germline V gene encodes CDR1 GTSNPN and CDR2 SVGIG (reference sequence). The CDR3 is 12 residues long. The CDR3 protein is CASFGLGSEQYF. For the CDR3, the DNA is TGTGCCTCCTTCGGACTGGGGTCCGAGCAGTACTTC.

The V gene is TRBV6-5, the J gene TRBJ1-5, with TRBD1 matching 11 bases. V lost 8 bases and J lost 1; bases outside the gene matches: 4. This CDR3 contains 15 residues. Germline lookup yields CDR1 MNHEY and CDR2 SVGAGI. This chain's CDR3 is CASAGTGGSNQPQHF. The CDR3 bases are TGTGCCAGCGCGGGGACAGGGGGAAGCAATCAGCCCCAGCATTTT.

J is TRBJ2-7 and V is TRBV13; TRBD1 aligns across 10 bases. The ends lost 2 bases at V and 7 bases at J; junction bases unmatched: 8. Germline V CDR1 and CDR2: PRHDT, FYEKMQ (reference sequence). This CDR3 spans 15 amino acids. The CDR3 reads CASSLFSGQGVEQYF. Here the CDR3 DNA reads TGTGCCAGCAGCTTATTTTCTGGACAGGGGGTTGAGCAGTACTTC.

V usage is TRBV29-1 and J usage is TRBJ1-2, with a possible D match to TRBD1 (5 bases). V lost 5 bases, J lost 5 bases, and 18 bases lay in between. This CDR3 is built from 14 residues. Looked up from germline, CDR1 is SQVTM and CDR2 is ANQGSEA. As DNA, the CDR3 is TGCAGCGTTCCGAATCCTCAGGGTTGGTATGGCTACACCTTC. It specifies CSVPNPQGWYGYTF. The variable domain in full, completed from reference TRBV29-1 and TRBJ1-2, reads SAVISQKPSRDICQRGTSLTIQCQVDSQVTMMFWYRQQPGQSLTLIATANQGSEATYESGFVIDKFPISRPNLTFSTLTVSNMSPEDSSIYLCSVPNPQGWYGYTFGSGTRLTVV.